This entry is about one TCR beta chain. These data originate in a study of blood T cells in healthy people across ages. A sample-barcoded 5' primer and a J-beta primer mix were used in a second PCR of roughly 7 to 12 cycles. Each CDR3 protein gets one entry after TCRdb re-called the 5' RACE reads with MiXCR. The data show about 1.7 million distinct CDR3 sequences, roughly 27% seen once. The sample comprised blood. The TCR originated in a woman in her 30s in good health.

The chain's CDR3 is CASSQRTGGAETQYF. Written as DNA, the CDR3 is TGTGCCAGCAGCCAGCGGACAGGGGGCGCAGAGACCCAGTACTTC. This chain uses TRBV27 with TRBJ2-5; TRBD1 matches at 11 bases. The CDR3 loop spans 15 amino acids. J was trimmed by 4 bases and V by 6 bases; bases with no gene match: 7. The germline V gene encodes CDR1 MNHEY and CDR2 SMNVEV (reference sequence).